The 6 T cell receptor beta chains reported below all come from one sample, sequenced in a study of neoadjuvant anti-PD-1 for oral cavity cancer. The protocol was immunoSEQ multiplex PCR, while the TCRdb copy is restricted to in-frame clones and leaves out a portion. There are under 14,000 clones in the sample; around 50% occur only once, and approximately 26% lies in the top ten. Here the sequenced sample was tumor tissue, taken before nivolumab (anti-PD-1) treatment. The receptors shown here come from a person aged 35-79 years with oral cavity squamous cell carcinoma.

By sample fraction, this clone is medium-sized (0.01 to 0.1%). This chain links TRBV28 with TRBJ1-1; the D is unclear. The CDR3 is 13 residues long. CDR1 is MDHEN, CDR2 SYDVKM, per germline. V lost 6 bases and J 1 base, leaving 9 bases between the germline ends. CDR3 region: CASSRHTNTEAFF. For the CDR3, the DNA is TGTGCCAGCAGCCGACACACGAACACTGAAGCTTTCTTT.

This chain uses TRBV14 with TRBJ2-7; D might be TRBD2 (5 bases). V lost 0 bases and J 0 bases, leaving 15 bases between the germline ends. The CDR3 is made up of 17 amino acids. Per germline, CDR1 SGHDN and CDR2 FVKESK. CDR3 coding DNA: TGTGCCAGCAGCCAAGATGAGCGACGGGAATTCTCCTACGAGCAGTACTTC. It translates to CASSQDERREFSYEQYF.

This clone is categorized as medium-sized. The chain uses TRBV6-5 and TRBJ1-2; TRBD1 might be the D (6 bases). The CDR3 sequence is 13 residues long. Germline V gene data show CDR1 as MNHEY and CDR2 as SVGAGI. V dropped 6 bases and J dropped 8 bases, with 16 bases sitting between them. CDR3 coding DNA: TGTGCCAGCAGCCCATTGAGGGGGTTAGGCTACACCTTC. The encoded protein is CASSPLRGLGYTF.

This chain uses TRBV4-3 with TRBJ1-2; perhaps TRBD1 as D (5 bases). Germline CDR1 and CDR2: LGHNA and YSLEER. The CDR3 contains 15 residues. V dropped 0 bases and J dropped 7 bases, with 15 bases sitting between them. The CDR3 loop reads CASSQERGNGRGYTF. CDR3 DNA: TGCGCCAGCAGCCAAGAAAGGGGAAATGGGCGTGGCTACACCTTC.

This clone was picked up a small number of times. The rearrangement uses TRBV15 and TRBJ1-4; D is uncertain. The CDR3 spans 13 residues. The germline V and J ends were trimmed by 5 bases and 7 bases, with 11 bases remaining between them. From germline, CDR1 is LNHNV and CDR2 YYDKDF (reference sequence). The CDR3 coding sequence is TGTGCCACCAGCCAAATCCTTGGTGAAAAACTGTTTTTT. Protein sequence: CATSQILGEKLFF.

The sample holds one count of this clone. V usage is TRBV25-1 and J usage is TRBJ2-1; possibly TRBD1 for D (6 bases). Trimming left V 6 bases short and J 0 bases short, with 21 bases between. The length of the CDR3 is 18 residues. CDR1 is MGHDK, CDR2 SYGVNS, per germline. The CDR3 DNA is TGTGCCAGCAGCCCATACCTGCGACAGGCGAGCTCCTACAATGAGCAGTTCTTC. It translates to CASSPYLRQASSYNEQFF. The full variable domain, completed using reference TRBV25-1 and TRBJ2-1, is EADIYQTPRYLVIGTGKKITLECSQTMGHDKMYWYQQDPGMELHLIHYSYGVNSTEKGDLSSESTVSRIRTEHFPLTLESARPSHTSQYLCASSPYLRQASSYNEQFFGPGTRLTVL.